This TCR beta chain was identified in a study of cytomegalovirus exposure and HLA in healthy donors. The CDR3 is 15 amino acids. Germline assignment: CDR1 SGHRS and CDR2 YFSETQ. V was cut by 6 bases and J by 9 bases, with 22 bases left in between. 60 Vbeta and 13 Jbeta primers were used in PCR. The protocol was immunoSEQ multiplex PCR, while the TCRdb copy is restricted to in-frame clones and leaves out a portion. The sample lists approximately 160,000 clones; more than 70% were seen once. Sequencing was carried out using PBMCs. The clonotype comes from a male donor in good health and CMV-seronegative. This chain connects TRBV5-1 to TRBJ2-1, with a tentative D call TRBD2 (5 bases). The CDR3 spells CASTPILGPSGEQFF. CDR3 bases: TGCGCCAGCACGCCGATACTAGGGCCCAGCGGTGAGCAGTTCTTC.